The entry below gives a single T cell receptor (beta chain) sequence along with its context. RNA transcripts yielded amplified TCR beta CDR3 regions. A first-round RT-PCR of the TCR CDR3 used the HTBI primer set. TCRdb independently ran MiXCR on the multiplex PCR reads; one entry per CDR3 protein. Among just under 750,000 distinct CDR3 sequences listed, over 35% were seen once. This entry belongs to a study of T cells in Graves' hyperthyroidism and ophthalmopathy. Germline values: CDR1 MNHNY, CDR2 SVGAGI (reference sequence). The CDR3 totals 18 residues. V was clipped by 2 bases and J by 3 bases, with 22 bases between them.

The sample comprised blood. The V call is TRBV6-6, the J call TRBJ2-5, with D perhaps TRBD1 (6 bases). The receptor was derived from a woman aged 40 to 50 with Graves' hyperthyroidism. The CDR3 here is CASSYAPLSTRGKETQYF. In DNA, the CDR3 is TGTGCCAGCAGTTACGCTCCGCTAAGCACCAGGGGAAAAGAGACCCAGTACTTC.